The rows below give T cell receptor beta chains drawn from one sample of a study of blood T cell repertoires in COVID-19. Clones were sequenced by immunoSEQ multiplex PCR, and TCRdb holds only the in-frame ones, with some missing. The sample yields about 270,000 clones, around 92% seen once. The sample consisted of peripheral blood. Source of these receptors: a person under 35 with COVID-19, enrolled during active disease. The CDR3 runs from the conserved cysteine through the conserved F or W. The D gene is left open where the match is weak. Rows may omit the clone size; those that give it use once, few, many or a size class.

j_call d_call clone_size v_call cdr3_aa cdr3_nt
TRBJ2-5 TRBD2 . TRBV29-1 CSVTGTSGFQETQYF TGCAGCGTTACTGGGACTAGCGGGTTCCAAGAGACCCAGTACTTC
TRBJ1-3 TRBD1 . TRBV7-9 CASGDRDSGNTIYF TGTGCCAGCGGGGACAGGGACTCTGGAAACACCATATATTTT
TRBJ2-1 TRBD2 once TRBV7-9 CASSGTAGLAFNEQFF TGTGCCAGCAGCGGAACCGCGGGACTAGCATTCAATGAGCAGTTCTTC
TRBJ1-5 TRBD1 . TRBV6-6 CASSYSGQGYNQPQHF TGTGCCAGCAGTTACTCGGGACAGGGCTACAATCAGCCCCAGCATTTT
TRBJ1-1 TRBD1 . TRBV3-1/TRBV3-2 CASSQGGGLSTEAFF TGTGCCAGCAGCCAAGGAGGGGGCCTGAGCACTGAAGCTTTCTTT
TRBJ1-5 . . TRBV7-9 CASSQQVANQPQHF TGTGCCAGCAGCCAACAGGTAGCTAATCAGCCCCAGCATTTT
TRBJ1-1 TRBD1 once TRBV27 CASSLLVGTGVSSEAFF TGTGCCAGCAGTTTATTAGTAGGGACAGGGGTTTCCAGTGAAGCTTTCTTT
TRBJ2-5 . . TRBV9 CASSVAGWGETQYF TGTGCCAGCAGCGTAGCGGGATGGGGAGAGACCCAGTACTTC
TRBJ1-2 . . TRBV7-2 CASSLGGGAYGYTF TGTGCCAGCAGCTTAGGCGGCGGGGCCTATGGCTACACCTTC
TRBJ1-1 . . TRBV24-1 CATSAGVGTEAFF TGTGCCACTAGCGCGGGGGTGGGCACTGAAGCTTTCTTT
TRBJ2-7 TRBD2 . TRBV12-3/TRBV12-4 CANSLGLAYEQYF TGTGCCAACAGCCTAGGACTAGCCTACGAGCAGTACTTC
TRBJ2-5 TRBD2 . TRBV24-1 CATSDLDGGVQETQYF TGTGCCACCAGTGATTTGGATGGGGGGGTACAAGAGACCCAGTACTTC
TRBJ2-7 . once TRBV4-1 CASSREDVAGTEQYF TGCGCCAGCAGCCGGGAAGATGTGGCGGGGACCGAGCAGTACTTC
TRBJ2-7 . . TRBV7-9 CASSLLQGTHEQYF TGTGCCAGCAGCTTACTGCAGGGTACCCACGAGCAGTACTTC
TRBJ2-1 . . TRBV7-2 CASSHNRDWDNEQFF TGTGCCAGCAGTCATAACCGGGACTGGGATAATGAGCAGTTCTTC